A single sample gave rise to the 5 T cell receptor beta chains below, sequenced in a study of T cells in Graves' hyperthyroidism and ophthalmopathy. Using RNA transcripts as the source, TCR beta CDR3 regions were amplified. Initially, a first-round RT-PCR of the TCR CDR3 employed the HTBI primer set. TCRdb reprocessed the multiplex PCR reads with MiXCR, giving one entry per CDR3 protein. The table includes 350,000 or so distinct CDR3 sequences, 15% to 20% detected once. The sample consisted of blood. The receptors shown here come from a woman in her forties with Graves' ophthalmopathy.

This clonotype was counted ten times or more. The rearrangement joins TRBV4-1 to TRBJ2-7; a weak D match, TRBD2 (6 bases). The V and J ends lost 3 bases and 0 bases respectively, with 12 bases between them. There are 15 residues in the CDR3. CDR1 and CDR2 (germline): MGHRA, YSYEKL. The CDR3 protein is CASSQSGGTSYEQYF. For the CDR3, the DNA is TGCGCCAGCAGCCAGAGTGGGGGGACCTCCTACGAGCAGTACTTC.

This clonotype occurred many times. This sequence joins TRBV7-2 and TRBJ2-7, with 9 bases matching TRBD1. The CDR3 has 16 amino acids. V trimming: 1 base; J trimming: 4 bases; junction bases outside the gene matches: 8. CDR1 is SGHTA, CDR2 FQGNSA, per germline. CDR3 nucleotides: TGTGCCAGCAGCTTAGGAACCGGGACAGGGACTTACGAGCAGTACTTC. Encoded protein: CASSLGTGTGTYEQYF.

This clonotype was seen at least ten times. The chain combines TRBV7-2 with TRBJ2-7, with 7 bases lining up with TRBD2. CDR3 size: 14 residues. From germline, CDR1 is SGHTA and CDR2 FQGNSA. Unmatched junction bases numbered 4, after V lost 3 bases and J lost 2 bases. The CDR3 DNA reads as TGTGCCAGCAGCTTTAGCGGGCCCCCCTACGAGCAGTACTTC. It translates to CASSFSGPPYEQYF. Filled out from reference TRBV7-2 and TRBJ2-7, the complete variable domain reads GAGVSQSPSNKVTEKGKDVELRCDPISGHTALYWYRQSLGQGLEFLIYFQGNSAPDKSGLPSDRFSAERTGGSVSTLTIQRTQQEDSAVYLCASSFSGPPYEQYFGPGTRLTVT.

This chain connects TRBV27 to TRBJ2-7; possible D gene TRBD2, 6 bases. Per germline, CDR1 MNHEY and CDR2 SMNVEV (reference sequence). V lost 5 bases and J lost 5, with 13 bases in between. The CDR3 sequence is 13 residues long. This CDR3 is CASSQGRGNEQYF. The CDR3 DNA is TGTGCCAGCAGTCAAGGACGGGGGAACGAGCAGTACTTC.

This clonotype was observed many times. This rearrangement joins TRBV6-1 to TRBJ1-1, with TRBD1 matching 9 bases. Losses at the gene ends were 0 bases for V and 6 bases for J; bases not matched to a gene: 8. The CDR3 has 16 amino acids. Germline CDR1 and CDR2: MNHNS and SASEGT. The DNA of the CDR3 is TGTGCCAGCAGTGAAGCTTCCGGGACAGGGTTCGCTGAAGCTTTCTTT. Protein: CASSEASGTGFAEAFF.